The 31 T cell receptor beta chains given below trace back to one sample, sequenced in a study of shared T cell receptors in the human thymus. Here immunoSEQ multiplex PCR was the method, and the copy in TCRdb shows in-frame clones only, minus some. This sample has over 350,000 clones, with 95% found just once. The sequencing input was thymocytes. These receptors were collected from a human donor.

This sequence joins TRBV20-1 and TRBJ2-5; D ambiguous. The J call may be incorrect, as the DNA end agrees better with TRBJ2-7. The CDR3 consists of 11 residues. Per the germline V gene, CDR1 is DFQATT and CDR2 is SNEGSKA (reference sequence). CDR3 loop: CSAREGYEQYF. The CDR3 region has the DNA TGCAGTGCTAGAGAGGGTTACGAGCAGTACTTC.

CDR3 amino acids: CASSLRDSNYGYTF. The CDR3 DNA follows: TGTGCCAGCAGTTTAAGGGACAGTAACTATGGCTACACCTTC. This chain uses TRBV27 with TRBJ1-2, with TRBD1 matching 7 bases. There are 14 residues in the CDR3. Unmatched junction bases numbered 1, after V lost 2 bases and J lost 1 base. CDR1 and CDR2 (germline): MNHEY, SMNVEV (reference sequence).

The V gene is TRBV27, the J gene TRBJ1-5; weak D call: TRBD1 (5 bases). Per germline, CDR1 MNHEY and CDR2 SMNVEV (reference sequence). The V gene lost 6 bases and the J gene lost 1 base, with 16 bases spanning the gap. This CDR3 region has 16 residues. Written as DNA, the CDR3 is TGTGCCAGCAGCCCCAGGGCCCAGGGAAGCAATCAGCCCCAGCATTTT. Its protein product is CASSPRAQGSNQPQHF.

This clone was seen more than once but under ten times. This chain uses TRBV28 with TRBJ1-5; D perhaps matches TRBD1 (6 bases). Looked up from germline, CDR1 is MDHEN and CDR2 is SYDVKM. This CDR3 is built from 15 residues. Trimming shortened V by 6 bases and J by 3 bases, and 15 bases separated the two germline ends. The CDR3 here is CASRRTGLFNQPQHF. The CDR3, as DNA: TGTGCCAGCAGGCGAACAGGGCTTTTCAATCAGCCCCAGCATTTT.

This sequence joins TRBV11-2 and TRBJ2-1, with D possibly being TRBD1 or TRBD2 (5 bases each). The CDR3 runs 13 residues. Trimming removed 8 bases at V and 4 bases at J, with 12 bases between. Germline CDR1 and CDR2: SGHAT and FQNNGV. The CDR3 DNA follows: TGTGCCAGCGGCCGAGGGGAGTACAATGAGCAGTTCTTC. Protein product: CASGRGEYNEQFF. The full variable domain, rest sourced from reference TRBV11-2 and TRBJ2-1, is EAGVAQSPRYKIIEKRQSVAFWCNPISGHATLYWYQQILGQGPKLLIQFQNNGVVDDSQLPKDRFSAERLKGVDSTLKIQPAKLEDSAVYLCASGRGEYNEQFFGPGTRLTVL.

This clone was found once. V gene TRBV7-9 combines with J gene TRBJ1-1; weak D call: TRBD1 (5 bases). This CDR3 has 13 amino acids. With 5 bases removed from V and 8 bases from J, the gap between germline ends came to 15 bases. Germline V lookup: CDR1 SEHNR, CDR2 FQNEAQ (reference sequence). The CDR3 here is CASSTTGYIEAFF. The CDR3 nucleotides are TGTGCCAGCAGCACCACAGGATATATCGAAGCTTTCTTT.

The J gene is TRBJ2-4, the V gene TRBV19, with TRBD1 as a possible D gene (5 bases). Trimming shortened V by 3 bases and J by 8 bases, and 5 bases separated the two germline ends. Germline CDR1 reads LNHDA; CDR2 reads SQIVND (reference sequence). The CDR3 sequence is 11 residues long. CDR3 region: CASSMTDIQYF. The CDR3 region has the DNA TGTGCCAGTAGTATGACAGACATTCAGTACTTC.

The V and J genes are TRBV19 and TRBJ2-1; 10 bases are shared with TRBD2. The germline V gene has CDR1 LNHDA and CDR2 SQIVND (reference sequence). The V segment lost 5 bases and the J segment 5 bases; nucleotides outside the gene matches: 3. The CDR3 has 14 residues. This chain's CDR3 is CASSPGLADNEQFF. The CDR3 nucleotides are TGTGCCAGTAGTCCTGGACTAGCGGACAATGAGCAGTTCTTC.

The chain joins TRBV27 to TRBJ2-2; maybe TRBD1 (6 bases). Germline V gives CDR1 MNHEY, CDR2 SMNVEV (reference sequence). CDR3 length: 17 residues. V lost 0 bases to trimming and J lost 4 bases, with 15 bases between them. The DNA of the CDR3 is TGTGCCAGCAGTTTATCGACGGCAGGGGCGGGCACCGGGGAGCTGTTTTTT. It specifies CASSLSTAGAGTGELFF.

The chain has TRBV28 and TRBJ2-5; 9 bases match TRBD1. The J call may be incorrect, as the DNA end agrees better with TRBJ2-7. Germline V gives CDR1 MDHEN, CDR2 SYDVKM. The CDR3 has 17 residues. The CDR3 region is CASSLWGLRQGDYEQYF. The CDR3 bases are TGTGCCAGCAGTTTATGGGGTTTAAGACAGGGGGACTACGAGCAGTACTTC.

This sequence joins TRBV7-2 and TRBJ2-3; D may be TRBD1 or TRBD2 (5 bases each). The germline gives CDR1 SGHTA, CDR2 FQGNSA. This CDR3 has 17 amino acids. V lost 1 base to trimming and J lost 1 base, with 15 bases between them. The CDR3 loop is CASSLVVTRDGTDTQYF. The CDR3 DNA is TGTGCCAGCAGCTTAGTAGTAACCCGGGACGGCACAGATACGCAGTATTTT.

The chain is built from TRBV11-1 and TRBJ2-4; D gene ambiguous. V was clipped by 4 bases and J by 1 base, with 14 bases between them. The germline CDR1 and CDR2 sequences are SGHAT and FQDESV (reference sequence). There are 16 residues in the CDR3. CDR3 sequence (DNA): TGTGCCAGCAGCTCCGCAAGCCCCTGGGCCAAAAACATTCAGTACTTC. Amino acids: CASSSASPWAKNIQYF.

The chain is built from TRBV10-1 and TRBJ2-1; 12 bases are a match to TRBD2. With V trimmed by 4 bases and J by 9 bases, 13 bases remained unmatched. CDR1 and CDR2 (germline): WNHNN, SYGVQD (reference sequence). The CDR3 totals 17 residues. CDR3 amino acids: CASSGAFSSGRVGEQFF. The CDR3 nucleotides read TGCGCCAGCAGTGGGGCCTTTTCTAGCGGGAGGGTGGGTGAGCAGTTCTTC.

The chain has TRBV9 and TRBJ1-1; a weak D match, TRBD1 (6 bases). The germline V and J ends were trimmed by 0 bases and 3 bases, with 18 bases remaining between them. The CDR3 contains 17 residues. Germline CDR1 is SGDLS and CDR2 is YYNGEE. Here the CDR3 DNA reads TGTGCCAGCAGCGTAGACAGGGACCTGAGAGCGGACACTGAAGCTTTCTTT. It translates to CASSVDRDLRADTEAFF.

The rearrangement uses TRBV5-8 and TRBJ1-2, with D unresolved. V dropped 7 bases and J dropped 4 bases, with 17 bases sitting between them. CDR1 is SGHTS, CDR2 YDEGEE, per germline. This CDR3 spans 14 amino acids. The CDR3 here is CASQGIRKTYGYTF. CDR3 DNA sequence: TGTGCCAGCCAAGGAATTCGAAAGACCTATGGCTACACCTTC.

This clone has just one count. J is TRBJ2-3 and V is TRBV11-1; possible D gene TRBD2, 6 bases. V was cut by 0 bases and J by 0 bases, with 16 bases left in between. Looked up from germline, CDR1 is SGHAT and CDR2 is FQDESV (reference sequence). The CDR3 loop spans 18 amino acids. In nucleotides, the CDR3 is TGTGCCAGCAGCTTAGCCGTCCGAGCGGGCCTTAGCACAGATACGCAGTATTTT. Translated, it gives CASSLAVRAGLSTDTQYF.

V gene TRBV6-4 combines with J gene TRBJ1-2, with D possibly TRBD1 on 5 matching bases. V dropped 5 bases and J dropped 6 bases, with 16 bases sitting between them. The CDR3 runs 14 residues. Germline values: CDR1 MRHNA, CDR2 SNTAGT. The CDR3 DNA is TGTGCCAGCAGTCAAGCCAAAGGGGAACATGGCTACACCTTC. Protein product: CASSQAKGEHGYTF.

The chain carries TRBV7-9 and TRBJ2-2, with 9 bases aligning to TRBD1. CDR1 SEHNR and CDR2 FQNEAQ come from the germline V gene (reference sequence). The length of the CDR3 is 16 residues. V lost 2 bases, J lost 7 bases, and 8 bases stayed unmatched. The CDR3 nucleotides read TGTGCCAGCAGCTTAACACAGGGGGCGCGAGGCGGGGAGCTGTTTTTT. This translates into CASSLTQGARGGELFF.

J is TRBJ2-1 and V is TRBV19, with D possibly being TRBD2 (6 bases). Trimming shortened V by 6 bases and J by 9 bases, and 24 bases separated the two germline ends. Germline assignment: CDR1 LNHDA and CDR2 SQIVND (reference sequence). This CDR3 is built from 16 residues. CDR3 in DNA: TGTGCCAGTAGCAAGGTTCCGACTAGGCTTTGGGGTGAGCAGTTCTTC. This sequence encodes CASSKVPTRLWGEQFF.

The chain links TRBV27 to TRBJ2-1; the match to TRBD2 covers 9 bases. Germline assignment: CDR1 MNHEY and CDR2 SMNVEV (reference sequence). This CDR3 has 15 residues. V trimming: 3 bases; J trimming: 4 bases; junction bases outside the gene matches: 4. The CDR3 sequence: CASSLTSGRYNEQFF. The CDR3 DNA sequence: TGTGCCAGCAGTTTGACTAGCGGTCGTTACAATGAGCAGTTCTTC.

The CDR3: CASSGQGLSGNTIYF. The CDR3 DNA is TGTGCCAGCAGCGGACAGGGGCTCTCTGGAAACACCATATATTTT. The chain links TRBV14 to TRBJ1-3, with 9 nucleotides matching TRBD1. The CDR3 consists of 15 residues. V lost 5 bases to trimming and J lost 0 bases; unmatched junction nucleotides: 2. Germline V CDR1 and CDR2: SGHDN, FVKESK.

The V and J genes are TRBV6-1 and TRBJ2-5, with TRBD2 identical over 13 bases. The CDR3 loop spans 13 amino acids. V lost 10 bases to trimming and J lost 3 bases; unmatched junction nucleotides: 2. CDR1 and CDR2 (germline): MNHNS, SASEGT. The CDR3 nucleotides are TGTGCCACTGGACTAGCGGGAGAAGAGACCCAGTACTTC. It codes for CATGLAGEETQYF.

CDR3 DNA: TGCAGCGTTGAAGACCTTCCCCGGGACAGGTCGGAGGGGTCCTACAATGAGCAGTTCTTC. Translated, it gives CSVEDLPRDRSEGSYNEQFF. The chain has TRBV29-1 and TRBJ2-1, with TRBD1 matching over 8 bases. This CDR3 is built from 20 residues. Germline CDR1 is SQVTM and CDR2 is ANQGSEA. V lost 0 bases, J lost 1 base, and 17 bases stayed unmatched.

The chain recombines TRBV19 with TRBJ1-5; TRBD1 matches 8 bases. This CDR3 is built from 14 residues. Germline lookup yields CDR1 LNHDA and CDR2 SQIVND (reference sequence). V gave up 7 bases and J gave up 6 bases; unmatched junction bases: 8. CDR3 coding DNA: TGTGCCAGTAAGAGGGCAGGGGGCTCTCAGCCCCAGCATTTT. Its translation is CASKRAGGSQPQHF.

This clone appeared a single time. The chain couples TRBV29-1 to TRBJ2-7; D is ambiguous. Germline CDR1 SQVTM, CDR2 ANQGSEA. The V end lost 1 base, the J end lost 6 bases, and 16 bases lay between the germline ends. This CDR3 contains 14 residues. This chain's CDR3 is CSVEVLGDFLEQYF. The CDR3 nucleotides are TGCAGCGTTGAAGTGTTGGGCGACTTTCTCGAGCAGTACTTC.

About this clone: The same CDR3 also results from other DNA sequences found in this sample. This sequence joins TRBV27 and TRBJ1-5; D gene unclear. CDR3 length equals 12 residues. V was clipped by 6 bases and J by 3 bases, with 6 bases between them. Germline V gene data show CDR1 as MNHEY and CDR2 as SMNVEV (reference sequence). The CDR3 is CASSRSNQPQHF. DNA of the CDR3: TGTGCCAGCAGCCGCTCCAATCAGCCCCAGCATTTT.

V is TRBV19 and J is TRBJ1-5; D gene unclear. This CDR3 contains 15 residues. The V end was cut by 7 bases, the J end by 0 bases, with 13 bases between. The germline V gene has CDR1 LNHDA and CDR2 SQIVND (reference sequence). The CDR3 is CASNAGINSNQPQHF. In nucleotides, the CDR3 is TGTGCCAGTAACGCCGGGATTAATAGCAATCAGCCCCAGCATTTT.

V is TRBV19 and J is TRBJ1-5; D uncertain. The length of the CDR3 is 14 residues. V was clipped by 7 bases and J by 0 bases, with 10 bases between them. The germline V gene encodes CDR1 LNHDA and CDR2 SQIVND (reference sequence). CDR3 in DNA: TGTGCCAGTACCTCCAAGTTTAGCAATCAGCCCCAGCATTTT. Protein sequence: CASTSKFSNQPQHF.

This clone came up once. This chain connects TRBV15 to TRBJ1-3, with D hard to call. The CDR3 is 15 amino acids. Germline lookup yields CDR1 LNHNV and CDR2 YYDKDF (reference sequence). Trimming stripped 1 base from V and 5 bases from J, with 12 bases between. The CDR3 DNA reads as TGTGCCACCAGCAGAGGGGTGGTGGGGAGAAACACCATATATTTT. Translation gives CATSRGVVGRNTIYF.

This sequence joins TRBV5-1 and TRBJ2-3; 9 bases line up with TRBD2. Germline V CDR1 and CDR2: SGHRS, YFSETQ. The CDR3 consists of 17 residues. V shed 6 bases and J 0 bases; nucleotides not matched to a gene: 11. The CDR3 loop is CASKSTGTSPSTDTQYF. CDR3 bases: TGCGCCAGCAAGTCGACCGGGACTAGCCCAAGCACAGATACGCAGTATTTT.

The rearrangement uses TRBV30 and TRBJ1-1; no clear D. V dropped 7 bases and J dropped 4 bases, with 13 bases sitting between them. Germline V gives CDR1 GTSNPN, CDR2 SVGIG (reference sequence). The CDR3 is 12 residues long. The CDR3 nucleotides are TGTGCCTCTTTTGGGGTTCGCACTGAAGCTTTCTTT. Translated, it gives CASFGVRTEAFF.